This T cell receptor (beta chain) was sequenced for a study of cytomegalovirus exposure and HLA in healthy donors (dated by TCRdb to 2016 to 2017). A note on the overall study: In an earlier analysis of under 600 of the donors, approximately 260 Gb of sequence data and 95 million to 130 million unique TCR beta sequences from about 190 million T cells were reported. An early release that covered 500 to 800 HLA-typed donors contained 250 to 350 gigabases of sequencing data and about 84 million unique TCR sequences. Of the approximately 400 genotyped donors, 65% to 90% fell in the genetic ancestry cluster associated with self-reported Caucasian donors. The aim of the study was to test whether cataloging public T cell receptors could identify signatures of past pathogen exposure. Using immunosequencing, the study profiled T cell repertoires from 666 subjects and related those repertoires to cytomegalovirus serostatus. Along with the roughly 700-subject first cohort, a separate validation cohort of over a hundred different subjects was used. To predict cytomegalovirus infection status, the study combined high-throughput TCR immunosequencing, statistical association of individual TCRs with disease status, and machine learning. In a later analysis, previously published TCR beta repertoires from roughly 710 donors were re-analyzed and high-resolution HLA genotyping was added so that TCR occurrence patterns could be studied. Rather than using new phenotypic data, the later analysis identified candidate immune exposures from TCR beta sequences and from how often those sequences occurred across donors. In an earlier analysis of several hundred of the donors, high-throughput TCR beta sequencing was used to judge whether each TCR beta V gene segment behaved as functional or pseudogenic. Donor age, sex, ethnicity and CMV serostatus were collected together with the repertoire data. A later genetic analysis used genome-wide SNP genotypes for about three fifths of the 666 donors, treating that subset as a discovery cohort. Every repertoire in the discovery cohort had been generated on one and the same sequencing platform. Class I and class II HLA loci were covered by the typing at four-digit resolution. The number of donors typed differed by locus, with 629-630 for A, B, C, DRB1 and DQB1, about 500 for DQA1, 606 for DPA1, and some 440 for DPB1. Because of strong linkage in the cohort, 5 or 6 DR-DQ haplotypes were treated as single units for association and clustering. On average, around 230,000 unique TCR beta nucleotide sequences were sequenced per donor among 398 genotyped donors of the cohort, with 15% to 20% of those sequences being non-productive.

Including cysteine and phenylalanine, the CDR3 has 12 amino acids. The entry retains the CDR3 DNA only, 36 bases that are in frame from base 1. The germline V gene yields MDHEN for CDR1 and SYDVKM for CDR2. V and J are truncated by 3 bases and 3 bases respectively, leaving an intervening sequence of 6 bases. Libraries were built with the immunoSEQ multiplex PCR assay. The multiplex PCR relied on a mix of 60 forward primers for TCR Vbeta segments and 13 reverse primers for TCR Jbeta segments. Amplification of the CDR3 region of rearranged TCR beta genes was performed with a multiplex PCR assay on genomic DNA. The amplified TCR beta libraries were sequenced on the Illumina HiSeq System as 87-base-pair reads. On the authors' methods: In a later analysis, roughly 80 million unique TCR beta chains were counted across the 650 to 750 repertoires, and around 10 million of these chains were shared by at least two donors. Raw reads were error-corrected and collapsed into unique sequences with a nearest-neighbor algorithm that merged closely related sequences to remove PCR and sequencing errors. To assign V, D and J gene segments, CDR3 sequences were aligned to IMGT reference sequences. For a sequence to be retained, at least a six-nucleotide match to both a V gene segment and a J gene segment was required. Rearrangements were classified as productive when the CDR3 lacked stop codons and remained in frame with V and J, and all other rearrangements were classified as non-productive. Following IMGT convention, CDR3 was defined as the stretch from the second conserved V-encoded cysteine up to the conserved J-encoded phenylalanine. The earlier analysis of about 610 of the donors excluded any sequence lacking an unambiguous match to a single V gene segment. In an earlier analysis of 587 of the donors, V segments were called functional above 56.7% productive rearrangements and were called segregating when the between-donor standard deviation exceeded 5%. A statistical classification framework was built for diagnosing cytomegalovirus status from the catalog of TCR beta chain sequences. V and J gene assignment, in a later analysis, came from comparing TCR nucleotide sequences with IMGT/GENE-DB human TR gene sequences. Using the TCRdist pipeline, a later analysis assigned CDR3 sequences along with most-parsimonious VDJ recombination scenarios. In a later analysis, each TCR beta chain was defined by its CDR3 amino acid sequence together with its V-gene family, and reads lacking a unique V-gene family were excluded. A later analysis removed 592 highly shared, low-generation-probability nucleotide sequences to deal with suspected cross-contamination and a sequencing artifact. For each public chain, a later analysis derived a clonal expansion index from normalized ranks of inferred template counts within each repertoire. In a later analysis, generation probabilities were computed with a VDJ recombination model fitted to out-of-frame rearrangements, and the resulting probabilities were checked against IGoR. In a later analysis, hypergeometric tests were used to score TCR-TCR, TCR-HLA and TCR-CMV co-occurrence, with a repertoire-size bias correction applied to TCR pairs. False discovery rates were estimated in a later analysis by permuting HLA or CMV assignments 20 times. In a later analysis, co-occurring TCRs were grouped with DBSCAN, and TCRdist sequence similarity was added when clustering was performed within HLA-allele-positive subsets. Co-occurrence clustering excluded repertoires with fewer than 30,000 or more than 120,000 public chains, plus five with anomalous nucleotide sharing. Here the immuneACCESS table is served through TCRdb, limited to in-frame sequences with V and J called. Missing clones are a known gap in these copies; in checked studies unresolved V genes cover under half, and the rest lacks a known reason. That table is the source of V, J and clone size, and D and trimming were worked out from the DNA. Present in this sample are 100,000 or so clones, roughly 80% of which were seen just once. The top ten clonotypes cover 7.5% to 10% of the sample.

Study-wide conclusions, independent of this receptor: In a later genetic analysis, fewer N-insertions in productive TCRs were reported among donors in an Asian-associated ancestry cluster than the approximately 710-donor mean. Presence/absence analyses assumed roughly uniform sequencing depth across donors, an assumption that may not hold. A cluster of highly shared sequence variants was judged likely to represent a technical artifact of the sequencing pipeline. Because HLA typing was missing for some donors at each locus, association tests included only the typed subset. In a later analysis, TCR association rates were found to vary across HLA loci, with the most associated TCRs seen for DRB1 alleles and the fewest for HLA-C alleles. Specific HLA alleles were associated with some 15,000 TCR beta sequences at a false discovery rate of 0.05 in a later analysis. The study listed 150 to 200 TCR beta chains as associated with cytomegalovirus. Around 16 rarely observed V segments, including chromosome 9 orphons, were excluded from the earlier analysis of about 610 of the donors because counts were too low. Only TCR beta chains were sequenced in this cohort, and the absence of alpha or paired-chain data limited detectable features. Most TCR sequences were observed very rarely across donors, whereas some public TCRs were present in many individuals. According to a later analysis, parvovirus B19, influenza, CMV and Epstein-Barr virus appeared linked to several top co-occurrence clusters. It was suggested by the authors that the approach could potentially be generalized to other disease states and immunological phenotypes. In a later genetic analysis, a missense DCLRE1C variant was associated with V-gene and J-gene trimming of TCR beta chains, and the association was replicated in an independent cohort. In both the original and validation cohorts, the classifier was reported to diagnose cytomegalovirus status with high specificity and sensitivity. In a later analysis, most CMV-associated TCR beta chains were found to appear HLA-restricted, with HLA associations seemingly driven largely by CMV exposure. In a later analysis, HLA-associated TCR beta chains showed more clonal expansion and lower generation probabilities than non-associated chains that were equally common. Broadly in line with IMGT annotations, most TCR beta V segments showed up in productive rearrangements about 87% or about 30% of the time in an earlier analysis of 587 of the donors. Correlated functional status among segregating V segments might be attributable to linkage disequilibrium, but an unknown experimental factor could not be ruled out. A further reported finding was that TCR beta sequences accurately predicted the HLA-A and HLA-B alleles for most subjects in the first cohort. In vitro tests confirmed that a few of the cytomegalovirus-associated TCR beta chains recognize cytomegalovirus antigens. The only immune exposure information available for the cohort was CMV serostatus. The 87-base-pair reads could not distinguish some IMGT-functional V segments, including TRBV6-2 and TRBV6-3, so those segments were excluded. When HLA alleles, especially DR and DQ, strongly co-occurred, attributing TCR associations to individual alleles was difficult.

In total, roughly 670 healthy bone marrow donors made up the cohort. At the time of sampling, every cohort member was nominally healthy, though immune exposures that went unrecorded were likely present. The donor tested CMV seropositive, placing the donor among the 289 seropositive members of the cohort. Each donor provided a peripheral blood sample, and peripheral blood mononuclear cells were used for TCR beta sequencing. The Qiagen DNeasy Blood Extraction Kit was used to extract genomic DNA from the blood cell samples. The table lists this clone with a few counts. This clone's antigen is unknown. Per-base quality was not reported, and no clone a single base away is much larger than it.

Sequencing input: PBMCs. The chain links TRBV28 with TRBJ2-7; the D gene is unclear. This clonotype originated in a woman in her forties in good health and CMV-seropositive. CDR3 reads: CASSFTVYEQYF. DNA sequence: TGTGCCAGCAGTTTCACAGTCTACGAGCAGTACTTC.